The 6 T cell receptor beta chains below were found in one sample sequenced in a study of STAT5B mutations in CD4+ large granular lymphocyte leukemia. Measured with immunoSEQ multiplex PCR; TCRdb has only the in-frame clones, and not every one. Among 7,600 or so clones listed, approximately 80% were seen once. Sequencing was done on a sample of PBMCs. Receptor source: a woman aged 60-75 years with CD4+ T-cell large granular lymphocyte leukemia.

The chain has TRBV5-4 and TRBJ2-7; weak D call: TRBD1 (6 bases). V lost 0 bases and J 2 bases, leaving 9 bases between the germline ends. Germline loops: CDR1 SGHNT, CDR2 YYREEE (reference sequence). The CDR3 has 14 amino acids. CDR3 coding DNA: TGTGCCAGCAGCTTGGACAGGGTGGCCTACGAGCAGTACTTC. Its protein product is CASSLDRVAYEQYF.

The chain uses TRBV28 and TRBJ1-2; D might be TRBD1 (5 bases). The length of the CDR3 is 13 residues. Trimming pared 8 bases from V and 3 bases from J, leaving 13 bases between. In germline, CDR1 is MDHEN, CDR2 SYDVKM. The CDR3 DNA is TGTGCCAGCGGCCAGGGATTGGACTATGGCTACACCTTC. It translates to CASGQGLDYGYTF.

The chain is built from TRBV11-2 and TRBJ1-1, with D possibly being TRBD1 (5 bases). The CDR3 is 15 amino acids. Looked up from germline, CDR1 is SGHAT and CDR2 is FQNNGV. Trimming took 2 bases from V and 1 from J, leaving 11 bases between them. The DNA of the CDR3 is TGTGCCAGCAGCTTAACGGGGCAGCCGAACACTGAAGCTTTCTTT. Translating gives CASSLTGQPNTEAFF.

V is TRBV7-2 and J is TRBJ2-7, with D perhaps assigned TRBD1 or TRBD2 (5 bases each). The CDR3 has 14 residues. CDR1 is SGHTA and CDR2 is FQGNSA in the germline V gene. V dropped 5 bases and J dropped 4 bases, with 15 bases sitting between them. In DNA form, the CDR3 reads TGTGCCAGCAGCCCGGGACGGTTCCTTTACGAGCAGTACTTC. The encoded protein is CASSPGRFLYEQYF.

In its sample, this clone was seen once. CDR3 residues: CAISEATGRPSGTTFYNEQFF. The CDR3 region has the DNA TGTGCCATCAGTGAGGCAACGGGACGCCCTAGCGGGACTACCTTTTACAATGAGCAGTTCTTC. This sequence joins TRBV10-3 and TRBJ2-1; 9 nucleotides align to TRBD2. The J segment lost 4 bases and the V segment lost 2 bases, leaving 21 bases of the junction unmatched. This CDR3 contains 21 residues. Germline values: CDR1 ENHRY, CDR2 SYGVKD.

This clone was seen only a few times. The rearrangement links TRBV30 to TRBJ1-2; TRBD1 is a possible D gene (5 bases). The germline CDR1 and CDR2 sequences are GTSNPN and SVGIG (reference sequence). The CDR3 runs 11 residues. Trimming left V 3 bases short and J 8 bases short, with 10 bases between. CDR3 bases: TGTGCCTGGAGGGGACCAGGAGGCTACACCTTC. This codes for CAWRGPGGYTF.